This TCR beta chain is drawn from a study of cytomegalovirus exposure and HLA in healthy donors (dated by TCRdb to about 2017). General notes on the study: An earlier analysis of roughly 610 of the donors reported about 280 Gb of sequence data and 95 million to 140 million unique TCR beta sequences obtained from around 190 million T cells. An early release that covered 500 to 800 HLA-typed donors contained about 300 gigabases of sequencing data and tens of millions of unique TCR sequences. Among the roughly 400 genotyped donors, more than 70% belonged to the genetic ancestry cluster associated with self-reported Caucasian donors. The aim of the study was to test whether cataloging public T cell receptors could identify signatures of past pathogen exposure. The T cell repertoires of around 670 subjects were profiled by immunosequencing and related to cytomegalovirus serostatus. In addition to the first cohort of around 670 subjects, a separate validation cohort of 120 different subjects was used. To predict cytomegalovirus infection status, the study combined high-throughput TCR immunosequencing, statistical association of individual TCRs with disease status, and machine learning. In a later analysis, previously published TCR beta repertoires from about 640 donors were re-analyzed and high-resolution HLA genotyping was added so that TCR occurrence patterns could be studied. In the later analysis, no new phenotypic data were used to find candidate immune exposures; instead, reliance was placed on TCR beta sequences and their occurrence across donors. An earlier analysis of around 580 of the donors used high-throughput TCR beta sequencing to judge whether each TCR beta V gene segment behaved as functional or pseudogenic. Alongside the repertoire data, information on donor age, sex, ethnicity and CMV serostatus was compiled. Genome-wide SNP genotypes for about three fifths of the roughly 670 donors were used in a later genetic analysis, which treated that subset as a discovery cohort. Every repertoire in the discovery cohort had been generated on one and the same sequencing platform. HLA typing covered class I and class II loci at four-digit resolution. Typing coverage differed by locus: A, B, C, DRB1 and DQB1 were typed in about 629-640 donors, DQA1 in 500 to 550, DPA1 in 600 to 610, and DPB1 in approximately 450. Several DR-DQ haplotypes were treated as single units for association and clustering because of strong linkage in the cohort. Among roughly 400 genotyped donors of the cohort, an average of roughly 240,000 unique TCR beta nucleotide sequences were sequenced per donor, around 18% of them non-productive.

Libraries were built with the immunoSEQ multiplex PCR assay. For the multiplex PCR, a mixture combining 60 forward primers for TCR Vbeta segments and 13 reverse primers for TCR Jbeta segments was used. The CDR3 region of rearranged TCR beta genes was amplified from genomic DNA with a multiplex PCR assay. The amplified TCR beta libraries were sequenced on the Illumina HiSeq System as 87-base-pair reads. From the authors' description of their analysis: A later analysis tallied around 87 million unique TCR beta chains across the roughly 610 repertoires, and approximately 12 million of those chains were shared by two or more donors. Raw reads were error-corrected and collapsed into unique sequences with a nearest-neighbor algorithm that merged closely related sequences to remove PCR and sequencing errors. Alignment of CDR3 sequences to IMGT reference sequences was used to assign V, D and J gene segments. Each retained sequence needed at least a six-nucleotide match to both a V gene segment and a J gene segment. Rearrangements were classified as productive when the CDR3 lacked stop codons and remained in frame with V and J, and all other rearrangements were classified as non-productive. CDR3 was defined by IMGT convention, running from the second conserved V-encoded cysteine to the conserved J-encoded phenylalanine. The earlier analysis of 450 to 750 of the donors excluded any sequence lacking an unambiguous match to a single V gene segment. An earlier analysis of approximately 590 of the donors classified V segments as functional when productive rearrangements were above 56.7% and as segregating when the standard deviation between donors was above 5%. A statistical classification framework was developed to diagnose cytomegalovirus status using the catalog of TCR beta chain sequences. In a later analysis, V and J genes were assigned by comparing TCR nucleotide sequences against IMGT/GENE-DB human TR gene sequences. A later analysis assigned CDR3 sequences and most-parsimonious VDJ recombination scenarios with the TCRdist pipeline. In a later analysis, each TCR beta chain was defined by its CDR3 amino acid sequence together with its V-gene family, and reads without a unique V-gene family were excluded. As a way to deal with suspected cross-contamination and a sequencing artifact, a later analysis dropped approximately 590 nucleotide sequences that were highly shared and had low generation probability. In a later analysis, a clonal expansion index was calculated for each public chain from normalized within-repertoire ranks of inferred template counts. Generation probabilities in a later analysis came from a VDJ recombination model fitted to out-of-frame rearrangements, and those results were checked against IGoR. Hypergeometric tests were used in a later analysis to score TCR-TCR, TCR-HLA and TCR-CMV co-occurrence, with a repertoire-size bias correction applied to the TCR pairs. A later analysis estimated false discovery rates by permuting HLA or CMV assignments 20 times. A later analysis grouped co-occurring TCRs with DBSCAN, adding TCRdist sequence similarity when clustering within HLA-allele-positive subsets. Repertoires with fewer than 30,000 or more than 120,000 public chains, plus five repertoires with anomalous nucleotide sharing, were excluded from co-occurrence clustering. This is the immuneACCESS table as TCRdb keeps it, with only in-frame sequences that have V and J called. A part of the clones is gone; compared with another copy, unresolved V genes explain less than half, and the rest is unexplained. The DNA gave D and trimming, while V, J and clone size come from that table. For this sample the table gives 150,000 to 200,000 clones, of which about 77% were detected only once. Clones ranked in the top ten supply 7% to 8.5% of the sample.

From its cysteine to its phenylalanine, the CDR3 spans 13 amino acids. Only the CDR3 part of the read is kept: 39 bases, read in frame from the first base. Sequences MNHEY (CDR1) and SVGAGI (CDR2) are obtained from the germline V gene. As for this clone: Its antigen target is currently unknown. Base qualities were left out, and no much larger clone turns up one base away.

Paper-wide results and their limitations: The study listed 150 to 200 TCR beta chains as associated with cytomegalovirus. A later genetic analysis reported fewer N-insertions in productive TCRs among donors in an Asian-associated ancestry cluster than the roughly 640-donor mean. Several of the top co-occurrence clusters appeared to be linked to parvovirus B19, influenza, CMV and Epstein-Barr virus, according to a later analysis. The authors suggested that the approach could potentially be extended to other disease states and immunological phenotypes. Linkage disequilibrium might explain the correlated functional status among segregating V segments, but an unknown experimental factor could not be excluded. A further reported finding was that TCR beta sequences accurately predicted the HLA-A and HLA-B alleles for most subjects in the first cohort. A later analysis found that HLA-associated TCR beta chains were more clonally expanded and had lower generation probabilities than equally common non-associated chains. HLA typing was unavailable for some donors at each locus, so association tests used only the typed subset. Some IMGT-functional V segments, including TRBV6-2 and TRBV6-3, could not be distinguished by the 87-base-pair reads and were therefore excluded. Because counts were too low, about 18 rarely observed V segments, including chromosome 9 orphons, were left out of the earlier analysis of several hundred of the donors. In an earlier analysis of some 640 of the donors, most TCR beta V segments were observed in productive rearrangements about 90% or about 30% of the time, broadly matching IMGT annotations. Cytomegalovirus status was reported to be diagnosed by the classifier with high specificity and sensitivity in both the original and validation cohorts. A cluster of highly shared sequence variants was judged likely to be a technical artifact of the sequencing pipeline. In vitro tests confirmed that a few of the cytomegalovirus-associated TCR beta chains recognize cytomegalovirus antigens. A later analysis associated about 17,000 TCR beta sequences with specific HLA alleles at a false discovery rate of 0.05. According to a later analysis, TCR association rates differed among HLA loci, with DRB1 alleles showing the most associated TCRs and HLA-C alleles showing the fewest. This cohort had only TCR beta chains sequenced, and the lack of alpha or paired-chain data limited which features could be detected. An association between a missense DCLRE1C variant and V-gene and J-gene trimming of TCR beta chains was found in a later genetic analysis and replicated in an independent cohort. When HLA alleles, especially DR and DQ, strongly co-occurred, attributing TCR associations to individual alleles was difficult. Presence/absence analyses assumed roughly uniform sequencing depth across donors, an assumption that may not hold. Most TCR sequences were observed very rarely across donors, whereas some public TCRs were present in many individuals. According to a later analysis, most CMV-associated TCR beta chains appeared to be HLA-restricted, and the HLA associations seemed to be driven largely by CMV exposure. CMV serostatus was the only immune exposure information available for the cohort.

The cohort was made up of hundreds of healthy bone marrow donors. All cohort members were sampled while nominally healthy, although unrecorded immune exposures were likely present. The donor was CMV seropositive and belonged to the group of 270 or so seropositive cohort members. A peripheral blood sample was collected from each donor, and TCR beta sequencing was performed on peripheral blood mononuclear cells. The Qiagen DNeasy Blood Extraction Kit was used to extract genomic DNA from the blood cell samples. The sequencing input was PBMCs. The sequence is built from TRBV6-5 and TRBJ2-5; the D segment cannot be called with confidence. The DNA matches TRBJ2-7 better at its end, which makes the J call doubtful. This TCR derives from a male donor in good health and CMV-seropositive. The CDR3 corresponds to CASSYLRHYEQYF. In nucleotide form, the sequence is TGTGCCAGCAGTTACTTGCGCCACTACGAGCAGTACTTC.